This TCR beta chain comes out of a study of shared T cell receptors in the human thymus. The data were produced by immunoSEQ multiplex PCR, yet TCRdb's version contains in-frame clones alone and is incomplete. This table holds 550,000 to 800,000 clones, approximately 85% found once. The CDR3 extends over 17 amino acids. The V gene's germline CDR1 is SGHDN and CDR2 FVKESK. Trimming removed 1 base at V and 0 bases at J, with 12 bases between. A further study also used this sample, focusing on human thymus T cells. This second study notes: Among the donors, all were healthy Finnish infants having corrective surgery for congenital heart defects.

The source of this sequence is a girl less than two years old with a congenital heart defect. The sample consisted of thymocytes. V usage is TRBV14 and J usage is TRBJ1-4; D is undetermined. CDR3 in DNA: TGTGCCAGCAGCCAAGTTAGGCGAGGAGCAACTAATGAAAAACTGTTTTTT. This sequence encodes CASSQVRRGATNEKLFF.